This T cell receptor (beta chain) was retrieved from a study of brain T cells in children with intractable seizures. Only in-frame clones appear in the TCRdb table, and some are missing; sequencing was by immunoSEQ multiplex PCR. The profile shows 62,000 or so clones, 95% to 96% of them singletons. Germline assignment: CDR1 WSHSY and CDR2 SAAADI. This CDR3 comprises 19 residues. The ends lost 4 bases at V and 0 bases at J; junction bases unmatched: 11. The source was peripheral blood, collected at surgery. The rearrangement links TRBV10-2 to TRBJ2-3, with 12 bases identical to TRBD2. This sequence was found in a boy under two years old with focal cortical dysplasia and intractable seizures. CDR3 amino acids: CASSGLRTSGEASTDTQYF. Here the CDR3 DNA reads TGCGCCAGCAGTGGACTACGGACTAGCGGGGAAGCTAGCACAGATACGCAGTATTTT.